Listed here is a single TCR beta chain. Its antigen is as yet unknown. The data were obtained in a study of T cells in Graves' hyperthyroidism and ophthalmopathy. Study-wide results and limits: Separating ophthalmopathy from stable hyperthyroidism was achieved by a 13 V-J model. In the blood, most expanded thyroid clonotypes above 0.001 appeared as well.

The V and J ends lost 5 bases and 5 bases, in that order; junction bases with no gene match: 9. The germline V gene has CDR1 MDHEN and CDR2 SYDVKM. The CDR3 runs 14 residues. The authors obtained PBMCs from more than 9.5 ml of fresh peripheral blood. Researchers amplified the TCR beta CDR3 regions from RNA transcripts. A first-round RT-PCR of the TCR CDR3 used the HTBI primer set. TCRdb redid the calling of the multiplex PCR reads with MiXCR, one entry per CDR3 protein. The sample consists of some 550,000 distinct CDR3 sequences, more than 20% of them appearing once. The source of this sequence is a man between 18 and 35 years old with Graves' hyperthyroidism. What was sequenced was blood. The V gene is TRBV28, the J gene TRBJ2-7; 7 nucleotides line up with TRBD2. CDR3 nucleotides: TGTGCCAGCAGTCCCTGGGGGGGAAGGGACGAGCAGTACTTC. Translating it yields CASSPWGGRDEQYF.